The source of this TCR beta chain is a study of shared clonotypes between healthy human individuals. Findings and caveats of the study: Tissues were not sampled, only blood, and their repertoires likely differ. Larger estimated richness was generally seen in naive subsets than in memory subsets.

TCRdb's copy holds only in-frame clones and misses some; the assay was immunoSEQ multiplex PCR. This sample carries some 2,400,000 clones, under 97% of them seen once, and the ten largest clones take 0.1% to 0.15%. Negatively enriched CD4+ T cells were divided by CD45RA into naive and memory. CDR1 and CDR2 (germline): MGHRA, YSYEKL. The CDR3 covers 17 residues. Trimming removed 0 bases from V and 2 bases from J; junction bases left unmatched: 6. About this clone itself: The antigen remains undetermined.

The chain uses TRBV4-1 and TRBJ2-3, with 9 bases fitting TRBD2. The sequence came from a young man in good health. Input material: naive CD4+ T cells sorted from blood. Subset reported: CD45RA+ positively selected. The CDR3 bases are TGCGCCAGCAGCCAAGATGGAGCGGGGGGACCCACAGATACGCAGTATTTT. Its translation is CASSQDGAGGPTDTQYF.